A single T cell receptor beta chain is shown here with its context. This clone was seen a single time. Its antigen is not yet known. Within one base of it there is no much larger clone, and no base qualities were kept. TCR CDR3 regions were amplified from genomic DNA by multiplex PCR using the deep immunoSEQ assay. Extracted genomic DNA from each cell subset was distributed evenly across all wells of several immunoSEQ 96-well plates, and each plate was treated as a replicate. For sorted subsets, 200 ng of genomic DNA, equivalent to around 29,000 T cell genomes, went into each replicate PCR. Purified libraries were measured with a Qubit 3.0 fluorometer, size-checked on a Bioanalyzer 2100, and measured again with the KAPA Library Quantification kit. Each immunoSEQ 96-well plate was sequenced on its own single-read 150-cycle Illumina NextSeq 550 flow cell. The study's own analysis went as follows. Because the immunoSEQ output included only junctional sequences and no quality scores, the filtering could not be the same as the filtering used for full-length reads. Sequences were annotated with PyIR, a Python wrapper for IgBLAST v1.9, and V/J genes and CDR3 were assigned using IMGT germline references. Reads were removed for weak V/J assignments (E-value above 1e-6), missing CDR3, stop codons, out-of-frame junctions, or ambiguous translated residues. V3J clonotypes were defined as sequences sharing an identical inferred V gene, J gene, and CDR3 amino acid sequence. The percentage overlap between two repertoires was calculated by dividing the number of shared unique clonotypes by the size of the smaller repertoire. RTK rarefaction, the Chao1 estimator, and Recon v2.1 estimates of unobserved clonotypes were used to assess repertoire richness. Generation probabilities were computed with OLGA for all TCRbeta clonotypes obtained by the gDNA method from several donors. Drawn from immuneACCESS, this table holds only the in-frame rearrangements with V and J called that TCRdb kept. Clones are partly lost; checked studies trace under half to an unresolved V gene and leave the rest unexplained. The V and J calls and clone size are taken from that table; D and trimming were inferred from the DNA. The sample table shows 1,500,000 or so clones, and around 95% are seen once. The ten most abundant clones make up about 1% of the sample.

These data are taken from a study of shared clonotypes between healthy human individuals (dated by TCRdb to 2019 to 2021). Regarding the study in general: The cohort included three men and a couple of women between 18 and 49 years of age. For each donor, three plates each were used for CD4 naive and CD4 memory, two plates were used for CD8 naive, and one plate was used for CD8 memory. To estimate repertoire size and how much clonotypes are shared between individuals, the study performed deep sequencing of blood TCR repertoires from roughly five healthy adults. To increase sequencing depth and limit assay-specific biases, different laboratories used diverse techniques to prepare libraries and sequence TCR repertoires. Between about 0.8 and 9.5 billion PBMCs per donor were obtained by leukapheresis.

The germline V gene yields KGHSH for CDR1 and LQKENI for CDR2. V drops 2 bases and J drops 3 bases, leaving 10 bases in between. CDR3 length: 15 amino acids, cysteine to phenylalanine. CDR3 DNA only is kept here, 45 bases in frame from base 1. The paper as a whole reports these results and caveats: Higher generation probabilities were observed for clonotypes shared by all four sorted-subset donors than for non-shared clonotypes. Larger estimated clonotype richness was generally found for naive subsets than for memory subsets. Pairwise subsampling led to the expectation that sequencing depth would affect the degree of clonotype sharing among donors. Across four donors, approximately 4.6% of naive CD4, roughly 3.3% of naive CD8, about 2.3% of memory CD4, and under 0.45% of memory CD8 clonotypes were shared. The small number of donors limited the genetic and exposure-history diversity represented. Sampling was limited to blood, and TCR repertoires in tissue likely differ from TCR repertoires in blood. Even with the large sequencing depth, rarefaction of the sorted-subset datasets indicated that sequencing was incomplete.

The donors were healthy, HIV-negative adults who had no recently reported acute infections or vaccinations. Every donor was a Caucasian adult residing in Nashville, Tennessee, USA. CD4+ T cells were enriched by magnetic negative selection, after which naive cells were positively selected on CD45RA and the negative fraction was taken as the memory subset. Blood was collected by leukapheresis, and PBMCs were isolated by Ficoll-Histopaque density gradient centrifugation and then cryopreserved in liquid nitrogen vapor phase. Analytical flow cytometry was used to check the purity and quantity of each magnetically sorted T cell population. From each sorted fraction, genomic DNA was isolated and quantified by UV absorbance on a Nanodrop 2000c.

This TCR was recovered from a man under 40 in good health. The chain employs TRBV18 and TRBJ2-2; a tentative D call is TRBD1 (6 bases match). Sequencing input: naive CD4+ T cells sorted from blood. The sample's cell subset or site, from its label and the paper: CD45RA+ positively selected. The CDR3 corresponds to CASSPAGAYTGELFF. DNA sequence: TGTGCCAGCTCACCAGCAGGGGCGTACACCGGGGAGCTGTTTTTT.